This entry is about one T cell receptor (beta chain). These data belong to a study of CD8 T cells in Susac syndrome. Sequencing of TCR beta drew on CD8+ and CD4+ T cells from blood. The multiple sclerosis controls, all treatment-naive patients, had relapsing-remitting disease that was stable or active. TEMRA cells were FACS-enriched, with CD8+ and CD4+ T cells isolated negatively. This CDR3 spans 12 amino acids. V was cut by 0 bases and J by 8 bases, with 7 bases left in between. Germline CDR1 and CDR2: GTSNPN and SVGIG (reference sequence). When the RNA was reverse transcribed, random hexamers were used with an input of roughly 0.45 to 1 ug. TCRdb passed the immunoSEQ multiplex PCR reads through MiXCR, listing each CDR3 protein once. Here the sample spans 150,000 to 200,000 distinct CDR3 sequences, about 95% being singletons.

This sequence was found in a human donor with multiple sclerosis. This chain uses TRBV30 with TRBJ1-4; D remains ambiguous. Source material: CD4+ T cells from PBMCs. This chain's CDR3 is CAWSVIPEKLFF. The CDR3 DNA follows: TGTGCCTGGAGTGTTATACCGGAAAAACTGTTTTTT.